There are many counts of the clone carrying this T cell receptor beta chain. This entry comes from a study of T cells in tumors after PD-1 blockade. Germline V gives CDR1 MDHEN, CDR2 SYDVKM. The CDR3 consists of 15 residues. With 3 bases clipped from V and 4 bases from J, the junction kept 8 bases outside the gene matches. Produced via immunoSEQ multiplex PCR; TCRdb's table is partial and in-frame only. Of 45,000 to 50,000 clones listed, 79% were seen once; the top ten hold over 7.5%. The specimen comprised PBMCs, sampled before anti-PD-1 therapy. The rearrangement joins TRBV28 to TRBJ1-2; 7 bases agree with TRBD1. This sequence originates from a human donor with advanced basal cell or squamous cell carcinoma (not recorded which). CDR3 nucleotide sequence: TGTGCCAGCAGTTTTCCCCAATACAGGGGCTATGGCTACACCTTC. Protein product: CASSFPQYRGYGYTF.